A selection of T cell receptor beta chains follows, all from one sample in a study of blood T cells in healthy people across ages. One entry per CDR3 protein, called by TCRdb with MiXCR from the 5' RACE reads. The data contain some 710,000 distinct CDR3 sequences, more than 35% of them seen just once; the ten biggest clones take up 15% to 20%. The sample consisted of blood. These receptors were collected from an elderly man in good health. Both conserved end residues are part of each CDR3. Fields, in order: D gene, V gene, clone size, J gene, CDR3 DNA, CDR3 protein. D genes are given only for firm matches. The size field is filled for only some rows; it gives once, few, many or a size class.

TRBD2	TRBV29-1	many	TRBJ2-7	TGCAGCGTTGCGGGACTAGCGGGAGGACGTAAGGGAACTACTGACGAGCAGTACTTC	CSVAGLAGGRKGTTDEQYF
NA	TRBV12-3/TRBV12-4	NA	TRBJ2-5	TGTGCCAGCAGTTCCTCCCTCCGGGACACCCTTACGACCCAGTACTTC	CASSSSLRDTLTTQYF
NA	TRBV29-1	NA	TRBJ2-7	TGCAGCGTCAGTGGAGGGGGTGGCGAGCAGTACTTC	CSVSGGGGEQYF
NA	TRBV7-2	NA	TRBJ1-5	TGTGCCAGCAGCTTACTCTCGTATGGGAATCAGCCCCAGCATTTT	CASSLLSYGNQPQHF
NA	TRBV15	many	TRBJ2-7	TGTGCCACCAGCAGTGACTCGGGGATCGAGCAGTACTTC	CATSSDSGIEQYF
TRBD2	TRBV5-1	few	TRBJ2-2	TGCGCCAGCAGTGGACTAGCGGGAGCCGGGGAGCTGTTTTTT	CASSGLAGAGELFF
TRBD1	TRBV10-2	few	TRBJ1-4	TGCGCCAGCAGTGGAGACAGGGTAGCGTCTGAAAAACTGTTTTTT	CASSGDRVASEKLFF
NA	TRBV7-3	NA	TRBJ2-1	TGTGCCAGCAGCCAGGAAAGGGGGTTCCTTGGGAATGAGCAGTTCTTC	CASSQERGFLGNEQFF
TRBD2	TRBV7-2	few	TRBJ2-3	TGTGCCAGCAGCTCAGCGGGAGAGAGCACAGATACGCAGTATTTT	CASSSAGESTDTQYF
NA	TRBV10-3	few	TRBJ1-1	TGTGCCATCAGTGAGTCGGCCCAGGGGTCGGTTGAAGCTTTCTTT	CAISESAQGSVEAFF
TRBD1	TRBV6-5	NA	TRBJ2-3	TGTGCCAGCACAGCTCGACCAGGGGGCATCGATACGCAGTATTTT	CASTARPGGIDTQYF
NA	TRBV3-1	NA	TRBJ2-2	TGTGCCAGCAGCCAAATAGACATTTCCGGGGAGCTGTTTTTT	CASSQIDISGELFF
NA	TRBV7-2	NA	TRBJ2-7	TGTGCCAGCAGCCCAATGGGGTCCGGCTCCTACGAGCAGTACTTC	CASSPMGSGSYEQYF
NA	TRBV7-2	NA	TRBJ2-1	TGTGCCAGCAGCTTAGTGGTCCATCAAGGGAATGAGCAGTTCTTC	CASSLVVHQGNEQFF
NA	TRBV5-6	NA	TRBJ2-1	TGTGCCAGCAGCTCCTCTGATGAGCAGTTCTTC	CASSSSDEQFF
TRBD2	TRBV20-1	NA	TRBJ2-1	TGCAGTGCTAGCCTAGCGGGAACTAATGAGCAGTTCTTC	CSASLAGTNEQFF
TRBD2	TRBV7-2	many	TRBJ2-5	TGTGCCAGCAGCCCGCGGGGGGGAGCCAAAGGAGAGACCCAGTACTTC	CASSPRGGAKGETQYF
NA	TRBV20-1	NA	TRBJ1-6	TGCAGTGCGCCCCGACGGGGGGCGCTGAATAATTCACCCCTCCACTTT	CSAPRRGALNNSPLHF
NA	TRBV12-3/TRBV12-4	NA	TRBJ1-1	TGTGCCAGCAGCCCCCAGACAGCGACGAGGGCTGAAGCTTTCTTT	CASSPQTATRAEAFF
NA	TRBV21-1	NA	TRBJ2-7	TGTGCCAGCAGCAAATGGCGGGGCACCTACGAGCAGTACTTC	CASSKWRGTYEQYF
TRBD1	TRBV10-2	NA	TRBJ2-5	TGCACCAGCAGTGAGCCCACAGGGGGGACCCAGTACTTC	CTSSEPTGGTQYF
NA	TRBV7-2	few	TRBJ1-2	TGTGCCAGCAGCATTCAGGGGTCGGATGGCTACACCTTC	CASSIQGSDGYTF
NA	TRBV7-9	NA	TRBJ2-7	TGTGCCAGCAACCCATCCGGCGCCCCCTACGAGCAGTACTTC	CASNPSGAPYEQYF
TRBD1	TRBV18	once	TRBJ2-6	TGTGCCAGCTCCCTAGGGGGCGGAACGACCTCTGGGGCCAACGTCCTGACTTTC	CASSLGGGTTSGANVLTF
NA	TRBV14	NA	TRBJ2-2	TGTGCCAGCAGCCAAGTAGGAACGTGGGGTACCGGGGAGCTGTTTTTT	CASSQVGTWGTGELFF
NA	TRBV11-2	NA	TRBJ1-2	TGTGCCAGCAGCCGTGCGGGTGGCTACACCTTC	CASSRAGGYTF
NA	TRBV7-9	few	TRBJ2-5	TGTGCCTGCTCAACGGGCGAGACCCAGTACTTC	CACSTGETQYF
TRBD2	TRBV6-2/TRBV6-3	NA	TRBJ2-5	TGTGCCAGCAGTTACAGGGCTACCGGGACTAGCGGGAGTTCTCAAGAGACCCAGTACTTC	CASSYRATGTSGSSQETQYF
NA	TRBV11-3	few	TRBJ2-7	TGTGCCAGCAGCCCTGAGGGGCACTTCCCCTACGAGCAGTACTTC	CASSPEGHFPYEQYF
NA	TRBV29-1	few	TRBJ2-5	TGCAGCGTTGAGGCCAGCACCCAAGAGACCCAGTACTTC	CSVEASTQETQYF
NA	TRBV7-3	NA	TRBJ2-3	TGTGCCAGCAGCTTAAGGGGCGGCTTTCTCGATACGCAGTATTTT	CASSLRGGFLDTQYF
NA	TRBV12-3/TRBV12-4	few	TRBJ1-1	TGTGCCAGCAGTGAGCTGAACACTGAAGCTTTCTTT	CASSELNTEAFF
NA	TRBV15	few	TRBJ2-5	TGTGCCACCAGCACCAGGGACACCCAAGAGACCCAGTACTTC	CATSTRDTQETQYF
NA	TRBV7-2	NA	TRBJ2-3	TGTGCCAGCAGCTTAGGGTCTAGCGGCACAGATACGCAGTATTTT	CASSLGSSGTDTQYF
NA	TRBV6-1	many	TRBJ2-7	TGTGCCAGCACCCGGACCGCGGAGGCACCCTACGAGCAGTACTTC	CASTRTAEAPYEQYF
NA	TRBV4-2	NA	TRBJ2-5	TGTGCCAGCAGCCAAGATTTTCAGGGTGAGCAGTACTTC	CASSQDFQGEQYF
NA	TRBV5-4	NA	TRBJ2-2	TGTGCCAGCAGCCTACCTTCCAGGGACACCGGGGAGCTGTTTTTT	CASSLPSRDTGELFF
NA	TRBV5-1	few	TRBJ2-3	TGCGCCAGCAGCGCGATAGATACGCAGTATTTT	CASSAIDTQYF
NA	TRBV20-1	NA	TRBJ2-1	TGCAGTGCTAGAGGAGGAGATGCCCGTTACAACAATGAGCAGTTCTTC	CSARGGDARYNNEQFF
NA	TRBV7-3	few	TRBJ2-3	TGTGCCAGCAGCTCCGAAGGTGATACGCAGTATTTT	CASSSEGDTQYF
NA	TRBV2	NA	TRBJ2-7	TGTGCCAGCAGTGAATTCTCAGGCGAGTACTTC	CASSEFSGEYF
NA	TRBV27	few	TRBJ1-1	TGTGCCAGCATCGGCCGGTTGAACACTGAAGCTTTCTTT	CASIGRLNTEAFF
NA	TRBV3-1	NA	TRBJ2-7	TGTGCCAGCAGCCCACTTCGGGCAGCACAGTACGAGCAGTACTTC	CASSPLRAAQYEQYF
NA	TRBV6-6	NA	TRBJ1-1	TGTGCCAGCATACGGTACACTGAAGCTTTCTTT	CASIRYTEAFF
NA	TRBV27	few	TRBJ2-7	TGTGCCAGCAGTCCCCGCACCGAATCCTACGAGCAGTACTTC	CASSPRTESYEQYF
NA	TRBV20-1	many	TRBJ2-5	TGCAGTGCTAGAGATCGTACGAAGGGATTGAAAGAGACCCAGTACTTC	CSARDRTKGLKETQYF
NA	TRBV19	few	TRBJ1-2	TGTGCCAGTAGTAATCCGAACACAAACTATGGCTACACCTTC	CASSNPNTNYGYTF
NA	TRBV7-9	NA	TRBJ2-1	TGTGCCAGCAGCTTATCGATACTCTTGGATGAGCAGTTCTTC	CASSLSILLDEQFF
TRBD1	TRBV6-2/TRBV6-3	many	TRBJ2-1	TGTGCCAGCAGCAAACAGGGCGAGGGGGCCAATGAGCAGTTCTTC	CASSKQGEGANEQFF